What follows are 21 T cell receptor beta chains derived from one specimen sequenced in a study of blood T cell repertoires in COVID-19. The repertoire was sequenced with immunoSEQ multiplex PCR; TCRdb's copy has only in-frame clones and lacks some. The sample comprises approximately 320,000 clones, roughly 87% of which are singletons, and just under 9% rests with the top ten. The sample comprised PBMCs or T cells enriched from blood (not recorded which). The source of these receptors is a woman under 30 who had recovered from COVID-19.

This chain joins TRBV28 and TRBJ2-7, with 9 positions matching TRBD1. CDR3 length: 16 amino acids. Unmatched junction bases numbered 12, after V lost 8 bases and J lost 1 base. CDR1 MDHEN and CDR2 SYDVKM come from the germline V gene. DNA of the CDR3: TGTGCCAGCCACCCCGCGGCGGGACAGGGTTCCTACGAGCAGTACTTC. This translates into CASHPAAGQGSYEQYF.

The rearrangement joins TRBV6-2 or TRBV6-3 to TRBJ1-6, with TRBD1 identical over 10 bases. Germline V lookup: CDR1 MNHEY, CDR2 SVGEGT. V was pared by 5 bases and J by 7 bases, with 8 bases of the junction left unmatched. The length of the CDR3 is 16 residues. The CDR3 DNA is TGTGCCAGCAGTCCCGGGACAGGGGCGGTGAATTCACCCCTCCACTTT. Translated, it gives CASSPGTGAVNSPLHF.

The chain links TRBV6-5 to TRBJ2-7; TRBD1 is a possible D gene (6 bases). This CDR3 spans 11 amino acids. V was trimmed by 6 bases and J by 7 bases, leaving 10 bases between them. The germline CDR1 and CDR2 sequences are MNHEY and SVGAGI. The CDR3 sequence: CASSNQGEQYF. The CDR3 DNA reads as TGTGCCAGCAGCAACCAGGGGGAGCAGTACTTC.

The J gene is TRBJ1-5, the V gene TRBV6-2 or TRBV6-3; perhaps TRBD1 as D (5 bases). Trimming shortened V by 5 bases and J by 4 bases, and 12 bases separated the two germline ends. Germline V gene sequence: CDR1 MNHEY, CDR2 SVGEGT. The CDR3 covers 14 residues. The CDR3 nucleotides are TGTGCCAGCAGTCCGACAGCACCTAATCAGCCCCAGCATTTT. This sequence encodes CASSPTAPNQPQHF.

V is TRBV18 and J is TRBJ1-3; D uncertain. The germline CDR1 and CDR2 sequences are KGHSH and LQKENI. The CDR3 runs 16 residues. With 5 bases removed from V and 0 bases from J, the gap between germline ends came to 14 bases. The CDR3 loop is CASSSSSRFSGNTIYF. The CDR3 DNA sequence: TGTGCCAGCTCATCGTCTTCTCGGTTCTCTGGAAACACCATATATTTT.

The DNA for the CDR3 is TGCAGCGTCGACGGGGGACGGTTCTACGAGCAGTACTTC. It yields the protein CSVDGGRFYEQYF. The genes are TRBV29-1 and TRBJ2-7; tentatively, D is TRBD2 (6 bases). V was shortened by 6 bases and J by 3 bases, with 15 bases between the two germline ends. The CDR3 runs to 13 residues. Germline V gene lookup returns CDR1 SQVTM and CDR2 ANQGSEA.

This clone has more than one count but fewer than ten. This sequence joins TRBV13 and TRBJ2-5; the D gene is possibly TRBD1 (5 bases). V shed 2 bases and J shed 3 bases, with 16 bases lying between them. Germline-derived CDR1 and CDR2 are PRHDT and FYEKMQ (reference sequence). The CDR3 runs to 16 residues. The CDR3 sequence: CASSLLGARTKETQYF. As DNA, the CDR3 is TGTGCCAGCAGCTTATTAGGGGCCCGAACCAAAGAGACCCAGTACTTC.

CDR3 bases: TGTGCCATTATGACAGGGGGGGACTATGGCTACACCTTC. It encodes CAIMTGGDYGYTF. V usage is TRBV10-3 and J usage is TRBJ1-2; 9 bases agree with TRBD1. With V trimmed by 9 bases and J by 3 bases, 5 bases remained unmatched. This CDR3 contains 13 residues. Germline V CDR1 and CDR2: ENHRY, SYGVKD.

The CDR3 is CASSPDRASGRALVNEQFF. The DNA of the CDR3 is TGCGCCAGCAGCCCCGATCGGGCTAGCGGGAGGGCTCTTGTCAATGAGCAGTTCTTC. The chain has TRBV4-3 and TRBJ2-1; 12 nucleotides line up with TRBD2. The V segment lost 4 bases and the J segment 6 bases; nucleotides outside the gene matches: 16. This CDR3 is built from 19 residues. From germline, CDR1 is LGHNA and CDR2 YSLEER.

V usage is TRBV4-3 and J usage is TRBJ1-3; the D is unclear. The V gene lost 4 bases and the J gene lost 2 bases, with 15 bases spanning the gap. CDR1 LGHNA and CDR2 YSLEER come from the germline V gene. The CDR3 has 16 residues. The CDR3 DNA is TGCGCCAGCAGCCCGGTCCTGGAGGAAGCTGGAAACACCATATATTTT. Residues: CASSPVLEEAGNTIYF.

The chain links TRBV29-1 to TRBJ1-1, with 11 positions matching TRBD1. Unmatched junction bases numbered 4, after V lost 4 bases and J lost 3 bases. This CDR3 comprises 14 residues. The germline CDR1 and CDR2 sequences are SQVTM and ANQGSEA. CDR3 residues: CSVGRGQGDTEAFF. The CDR3 DNA is TGCAGCGTTGGGAGGGGACAGGGGGACACTGAAGCTTTCTTT.

This clone was observed once. The chain recombines TRBV19 with TRBJ1-5, with 11 bases matching TRBD1. This CDR3 spans 15 amino acids. With V trimmed by 3 bases and J by 7 bases, 5 bases remained unmatched. CDR1 and CDR2 from the germline V gene are LNHDA and SQIVND (reference sequence). This chain's CDR3 is CASSIWTGGRQPQHF. The DNA of the CDR3 is TGTGCCAGTAGTATCTGGACAGGGGGCCGGCAGCCCCAGCATTTT.

This chain joins TRBV7-3 and TRBJ1-6, with unresolved D. V shed 5 bases and J shed 0 bases, with 17 bases lying between them. This CDR3 contains 18 residues. In germline, CDR1 is SGHTA, CDR2 FQGTGA. CDR3 protein: CASSPKVRNSSYNSPLHF. The CDR3 region has the DNA TGTGCCAGCAGCCCAAAGGTACGGAACAGCTCCTATAATTCACCCCTCCACTTT.

Only one count was recorded for this clone. This sequence joins TRBV7-3 and TRBJ2-3; 8 nucleotides agree with TRBD1. The germline V gene has CDR1 SGHTA and CDR2 FQGTGA. The V and J ends lost 5 bases and 3 bases, in that order; junction bases with no gene match: 4. The CDR3 runs 14 residues. The CDR3 nucleotides read TGTGCCAGCAGCAATCAGGGGGCAACAGATACGCAGTATTTT. Translated: CASSNQGATDTQYF.

The chain joins TRBV6-2 or TRBV6-3 to TRBJ1-5; D might be TRBD1 (6 bases). Germline assignment: CDR1 MNHEY and CDR2 SVGEGT. Trimming left V 3 bases short and J 1 base short, with 10 bases between. The CDR3 totals 15 residues. The CDR3 DNA sequence: TGTGCCAGCAGTTATGGGGGACACAGCAATCAGCCCCAGCATTTT. This encodes CASSYGGHSNQPQHF.

The rearrangement joins TRBV19 to TRBJ2-7, with D unresolved. The length of the CDR3 is 11 residues. CDR1 and CDR2 from the germline V gene are LNHDA and SQIVND (reference sequence). V was shortened by 7 bases and J by 8 bases, with 12 bases between the two germline ends. The CDR3 sequence is CASKSERKQYF. CDR3 DNA sequence: TGTGCCAGTAAATCGGAGCGAAAGCAGTACTTC.

For this clone: At the DNA level, this CDR3 is encoded by other sequences in the same sample as well. The chain recombines TRBV9 with TRBJ2-7, with TRBD1 matching 8 bases. This CDR3 has 14 amino acids. From germline, CDR1 is SGDLS and CDR2 YYNGEE. The trim removed 4 bases at V and 2 bases at J, leaving 5 bases unmatched. CDR3 DNA: TGTGCCAGCAGCCCCCGGACAGGGACCTACGAGCAGTACTTC. Amino acid sequence: CASSPRTGTYEQYF.

The V call is TRBV27, the J call TRBJ2-7; the match to TRBD1 covers 7 bases. Unmatched junction bases numbered 14, after V lost 3 bases and J lost 6 bases. Germline loops: CDR1 MNHEY, CDR2 SMNVEV (reference sequence). This CDR3 region has 16 residues. The CDR3 here is CASSFSPGTATVEQYF. DNA of the CDR3: TGTGCCAGCAGTTTCTCGCCCGGGACAGCCACGGTCGAGCAGTACTTC.

V usage is TRBV9 and J usage is TRBJ1-1; D not resolved. The length of the CDR3 is 13 residues. Trimming shortened V by 4 bases and J by 4 bases, and 11 bases separated the two germline ends. The germline V gene has CDR1 SGDLS and CDR2 YYNGEE. In DNA form, the CDR3 reads TGTGCCAGCAGCTTCGGAGTAGGCACTGAAGCTTTCTTT. Amino acids: CASSFGVGTEAFF.

The V call is TRBV28, the J call TRBJ2-7, with 9 bases aligning to TRBD1. The CDR3 has 15 amino acids. Germline V gene sequence: CDR1 MDHEN, CDR2 SYDVKM. V trimming: 4 bases; J trimming: 3 bases; junction bases outside the gene matches: 7. The CDR3 region is CASSSRDRDRYEQYF. The CDR3 nucleotides are TGTGCCAGCAGTTCCCGGGACAGGGATCGCTACGAGCAGTACTTC.

The chain employs TRBV5-4 and TRBJ1-1; TRBD1 is a possible D gene (6 bases). The CDR3 has 14 amino acids. Per germline, CDR1 SGHNT and CDR2 YYREEE (reference sequence). The V gene lost 2 bases and the J gene lost 6 bases, with 14 bases spanning the gap. The CDR3 spells CASSFGTKGSEAFF. In DNA, the CDR3 is TGTGCCAGCAGCTTTGGGACAAAAGGGTCTGAAGCTTTCTTT.